A selection of T cell receptor beta chains follows, all from one sample in a study of persistence of HIV-infected CD4 T cells. These receptors' targets are unknown. The method was immunoSEQ multiplex PCR; TCRdb's version includes in-frame clones alone and lacks a portion of them. Of over 25,000 clones in the sample, around four fifths were seen once. The sample consisted of CD4+ T cells sorted from PBMCs after roughly 17-hour stimulation, taken from a patient who received antiretroviral therapy. Receptors were obtained from an adult man with HIV who was CMV-seropositive. Each CDR3 is given with its conserved first and last residue. D genes are given only for firm matches. Expanded clones get a size class; other rows say once, few or many, or leave the size out.

V gene	J gene	D gene	clone size	CDR3 DNA	CDR3 protein
TRBV7-9	TRBJ2-5	-	-	TGTGCCAGCAGCTTAAATGGTCCCCAAGAGACCCAGTACTTC	CASSLNGPQETQYF
TRBV5-1	TRBJ2-7	-	-	TGCGCCAGCAGCCTGGACGGACGTTCCTACGAGCAGTACTTC	CASSLDGRSYEQYF
TRBV5-1	TRBJ1-1	-	-	TGCGCCAGCAGCCCTCGTGAGGATAAGTACACTGAAGCTTTCTTT	CASSPREDKYTEAFF
TRBV6-7	TRBJ2-1	-	few	TGTGCCAGCCTGACGGGACCCTACAATGAGCAGTTCTTC	CASLTGPYNEQFF
TRBV2	TRBJ1-4	-	-	TGTGCCAGCAGCCCCGGGACGGTTGAAAAACTGTTTTTT	CASSPGTVEKLFF
TRBV28	TRBJ1-4	-	once	TGTGCCAGCAGTTCCGGGACGTTAGGGGAAAAACTGTTTTTT	CASSSGTLGEKLFF
TRBV6-5	TRBJ2-6	-	-	TGTGCCAGCAGTTACGACATGGGCGGGGCCAACGTCCTGACTTTC	CASSYDMGGANVLTF
TRBV15	TRBJ1-5	-	-	TGTGCCACCAGCAGTTTCCCGCGGCAGGGAGGTCAGCCCCAGCATTTT	CATSSFPRQGGQPQHF
TRBV7-2	TRBJ2-3	TRBD1	-	TGTGCCAGCAGCTCTCGGACAGGGATAACAGATACGCAGTATTTT	CASSSRTGITDTQYF
TRBV27	TRBJ1-2	TRBD1	-	TGTGCCAGCAGTTTATCAGGGGGCGCTAACTATGGCTACACCTTC	CASSLSGGANYGYTF
TRBV15	TRBJ1-1	-	-	TGTGCCACCAGCAGAGCATCCGGCACTGAAGCTTTCTTT	CATSRASGTEAFF
TRBV5-4	TRBJ2-3	-	-	TGTGCCAGCGGAGCTCTAGACAGGTCCCCCTATACGCAGTATTTT	CASGALDRSPYTQYF
TRBV29-1	TRBJ1-6	-	-	TGCAGCGTTGTCACCTCCTATAATTCACCCCTCCACTTT	CSVVTSYNSPLHF
TRBV10-2	TRBJ1-1	-	-	TGCGCCAGCAGTGCGGCAGGGCCCACTGAAGCTTTCTTT	CASSAAGPTEAFF
TRBV29-1	TRBJ2-7	-	-	TGCAGCGTTTCGCGACAGGCAGTCTCCTACGAGCAGTACTTC	CSVSRQAVSYEQYF
TRBV3-1/TRBV3-2	TRBJ1-2	-	-	TGTGCCAGCAGCCCGCGGGGGGGAGGCTATGGCTACACCTTC	CASSPRGGGYGYTF
TRBV7-2	TRBJ1-5	-	-	TGTGCCAGCAGCTTAGTGGAGGGTGGCAATCAGCCCCAGCATTTT	CASSLVEGGNQPQHF
TRBV7-7	TRBJ2-2	TRBD1	-	TGTGCCAGTACTAGGGGACAGGGCAGCACCGGGGAGCTGTTTTTT	CASTRGQGSTGELFF
TRBV6-2/TRBV6-3	TRBJ2-7	TRBD2	once	TGTGCCAGCAGTTCTAGCGGGGGGGGCTCCTACGAGCAATACTTC	CASSSSGGGSYEQYF
TRBV5-1	TRBJ2-7	TRBD1	-	TGCGCCAGCAGCGCTACAGGGGGCATATACGAGCAGTACTTC	CASSATGGIYEQYF
TRBV5-1	TRBJ2-2	-	-	TGCGCCAGCAGCTTGGTGGGGAAGGACACCGGGGAGCTGTTTTTT	CASSLVGKDTGELFF
TRBV6-6	TRBJ1-3	-	-	TGTGCCAGCAGTCAGACAGGAGCTGGAAACACCATATATTTT	CASSQTGAGNTIYF
TRBV18	TRBJ1-5	-	-	TGTGCCAGCTCCCAGGGGTTGGGTCAGCCCCAGCATTTT	CASSQGLGQPQHF
TRBV5-1	TRBJ2-1	TRBD2	-	TGCGCCAGCAGCTTGGCACTAGCGGGGGGATCGTTCTCCTACAATGAGCAGTTCTTC	CASSLALAGGSFSYNEQFF
TRBV19	TRBJ1-5	-	-	TGTGCCAGTAGTATAAGGGCAGGGGATCAGCCCCAGCATTTT	CASSIRAGDQPQHF
TRBV3-1/TRBV3-2	TRBJ2-5	-	-	TGTGCCAGCAGCCAAGATACCCTGGCGGGGACCCAGTACTTC	CASSQDTLAGTQYF
TRBV10-2	TRBJ2-5	-	-	TGCGCCAGCAGTGAGAGTGGGGGTGTTTTTGTACAAGAGACCCAGTACTTC	CASSESGGVFVQETQYF
TRBV10-3	TRBJ1-2	TRBD1	-	TGTGCCATCACCGGAACAGGGGGAGATGGCTACACCTTC	CAITGTGGDGYTF
TRBV15	TRBJ2-5	-	once	TGTGCCACCAGCAGAGGGGCAGGGATAGGGGAGACCCAGTACTTC	CATSRGAGIGETQYF
TRBV7-2	TRBJ1-5	TRBD1	-	TGTGCCAGCAGCTTAAGGGGACAGGGAAATCAGCCCCAGCATTTT	CASSLRGQGNQPQHF
TRBV7-9	TRBJ2-5	-	-	TGTGCCAGCAGCTTATCTAGCAGGGAGACCCAGTACTTC	CASSLSSRETQYF
TRBV30	TRBJ1-1	-	-	TGTGCCTGGAGTGTAGTCCCGGGGGACACTGAAGCTTTCTTT	CAWSVVPGDTEAFF
TRBV6-5	TRBJ2-4	TRBD1	-	TGTGCCAGCAGTTCGGGACAGGGGGCGAGGAACATTCAGTACTTC	CASSSGQGARNIQYF
TRBV6-6	TRBJ2-7	TRBD2	-	TGTGCCAGCAGTTACGAGCGGGGAAGCTCCTACGAGCAGTACTTC	CASSYERGSSYEQYF
TRBV6-5	TRBJ1-1	-	-	TGTGCCAGCAGTTACCACCCTAGCACGGCGCACACTGAAGCTTTCTTT	CASSYHPSTAHTEAFF
TRBV11-3	TRBJ2-1	TRBD2	few	TGTGCCAGCAGCTTAAGAGCGGGGGGATTCAGCTCCTACAATGAGCAGTTCTTC	CASSLRAGGFSSYNEQFF
TRBV18	TRBJ1-1	-	-	TGTGCCAGCTCACCGACAGGTATGAACACTGAAGCTTTCTTT	CASSPTGMNTEAFF
TRBV9	TRBJ1-2	-	-	TGTGCCAGCAGCGCTCAAGCCCGGCTAAACTATGGCTACACCTTC	CASSAQARLNYGYTF
TRBV5-1	TRBJ2-7	-	-	TGCGCCAGCAGCTTGGGTTCTGGGCAGGTATTGCGTGAGCAGTACTTC	CASSLGSGQVLREQYF
TRBV28	TRBJ1-2	-	-	TGTGCCAGCAGGCGCGGGAGGTGGCAGGGAGATGGCTACACCTTC	CASRRGRWQGDGYTF
TRBV28	TRBJ1-6	TRBD1	-	TGTGCCAGCAGTTTCGCCAGGGGGTATAATTCACCCCTCCACTTT	CASSFARGYNSPLHF
TRBV28	TRBJ2-7	-	-	TGTGCCAGCACCCTTGCCCCGACATCGGCCTACGAGCAGTACTTC	CASTLAPTSAYEQYF
TRBV27	TRBJ2-5	-	-	TGTGCCAGCAGTTCCTACAGGGATTTAGGGACCCAGTACTTC	CASSSYRDLGTQYF
TRBV30	TRBJ2-3	-	-	TGTGCCTGGAGTGTAATGGGGGGACGGCCTGAAGATACGCAGTATTTT	CAWSVMGGRPEDTQYF
TRBV7-8	TRBJ2-1	-	-	TGTGCCAGCAGCTCGCATCTAGCGTCCTACAATGAGCAGTTCTTC	CASSSHLASYNEQFF
TRBV3-1/TRBV3-2	TRBJ2-5	TRBD2	-	TGTGCCAGCAGCCAAAGACCCCAATTAGCGGGTAAGAAGACCCAGTACTTC	CASSQRPQLAGKKTQYF
TRBV7-8	TRBJ2-3	-	-	TGTGCCAGCAGCTTAGGGGCTAGCGCGAGTCTTGGTACGCAGTATTTT	CASSLGASASLGTQYF
TRBV6-6	TRBJ1-3	-	-	TGTGCCAGCAGTACCCACCGAACAGGGCAAGGAAACACCATATATTTT	CASSTHRTGQGNTIYF
TRBV7-6	TRBJ1-5	-	-	TGTGCCAGCAGCTTAGGGGCGGGGAGCAATCAGCCCCAGCATTTT	CASSLGAGSNQPQHF
TRBV7-2	TRBJ2-3	TRBD2	-	TGTGCCAGCAGCTTGGGGGCTGCGGGGGGGCGTCGCACAGATACGCAGTATTTT	CASSLGAAGGRRTDTQYF
TRBV6-5	TRBJ2-3	-	-	TGTGCCAGCCGATCCGGGACCAACACAGATACGCAGTATTTT	CASRSGTNTDTQYF
TRBV6-5	TRBJ2-4	-	-	TGTGCCAGCAGTTCCGGACAGAGCAAAAACATTCAGTACTTC	CASSSGQSKNIQYF
TRBV3-1/TRBV3-2	TRBJ1-2	-	few	TGTGCCAGCAGCCAAATAACGCGGGGAGCTAACTATGGCTACACCTTC	CASSQITRGANYGYTF